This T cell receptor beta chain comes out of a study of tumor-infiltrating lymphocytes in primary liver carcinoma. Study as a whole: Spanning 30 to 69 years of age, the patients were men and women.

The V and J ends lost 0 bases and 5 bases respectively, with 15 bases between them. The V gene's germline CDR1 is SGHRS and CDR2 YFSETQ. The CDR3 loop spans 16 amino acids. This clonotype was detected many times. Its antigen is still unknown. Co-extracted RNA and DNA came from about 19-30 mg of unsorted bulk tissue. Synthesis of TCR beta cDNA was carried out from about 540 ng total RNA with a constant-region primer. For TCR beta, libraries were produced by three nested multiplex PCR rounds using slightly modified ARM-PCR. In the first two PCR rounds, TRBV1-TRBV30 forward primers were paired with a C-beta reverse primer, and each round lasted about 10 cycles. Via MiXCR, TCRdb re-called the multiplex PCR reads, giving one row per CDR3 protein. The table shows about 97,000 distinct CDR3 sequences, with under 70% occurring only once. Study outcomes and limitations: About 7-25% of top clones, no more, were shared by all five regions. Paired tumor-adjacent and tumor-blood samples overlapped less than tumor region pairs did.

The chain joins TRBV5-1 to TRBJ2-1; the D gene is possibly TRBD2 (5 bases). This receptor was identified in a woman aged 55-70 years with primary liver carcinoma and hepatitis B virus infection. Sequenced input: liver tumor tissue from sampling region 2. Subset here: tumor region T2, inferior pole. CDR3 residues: CASSLVPPPRDNEQFF. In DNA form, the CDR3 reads TGCGCCAGCAGCTTGGTGCCCCCTCCGAGGGACAATGAGCAGTTCTTC.